Each of the 12 T cell receptor beta chains below was sequenced from the same sample in a study of T cell repertoires in cytomegalovirus infection. MiXCR, applied by TCRdb to the reads, yields one record per CDR3 protein. The sample lists hundreds of thousands of distinct CDR3 sequences; 20% to 25% were seen once. The sample comprised CD8+ T cells from PBMCs. The receptor set was obtained from a human donor in good health (CMV status not recorded). Some clones in this sample may be carry-over from other donors' samples.

This clonotype was counted a single time. V gene TRBV28 combines with J gene TRBJ2-3; D might be TRBD2 (6 bases). CDR1 MDHEN and CDR2 SYDVKM come from the germline V gene. Trimming stripped 3 bases from V and 4 bases from J, with 14 bases between. The CDR3 covers 15 residues. This CDR3 reads CASSFVGGNPDTQYF. DNA of the CDR3: TGTGCCAGCAGTTTTGTAGGAGGGAATCCAGATACGCAGTATTTT.

The genes are TRBV12-5 and TRBJ2-1, with D possibly being TRBD2 (6 bases). Trimming took 3 bases from V and 9 from J, leaving 12 bases between them. This CDR3 spans 13 amino acids. Germline V gene sequence: CDR1 LGHNT, CDR2 FRNRAP. The chain's CDR3 is CASGFEGRGEQFF. In DNA, the CDR3 is TGTGCTAGTGGTTTCGAAGGGCGGGGTGAGCAGTTCTTC.

This clonotype was seen a single time. The rearrangement joins TRBV2 to TRBJ1-5; D unclear. V lost 4 bases and J 2 bases, leaving 12 bases between the germline ends. CDR1 SNHLY and CDR2 FYNNEI come from the germline V gene. CDR3 length equals 15 residues. The CDR3 DNA is TGTGCCAGCAGTGGCGGTGCAGGTCGCAATCAGCCCCAGCATTTT. Protein product: CASSGGAGRNQPQHF.

About this clonotype: This may arise from a read error, as a much more abundant clone is one base away. This rearrangement joins TRBV6-6 to TRBJ1-4; D gene ambiguous. The CDR3 consists of 15 residues. Germline V gene data show CDR1 as MNHNY and CDR2 as SVGAGI (reference sequence). The DNA of the CDR3 is TGTGCCAGCAGTCAAGAGTTTGCAACTAGTGAAAAACTGTTTTTT. Its translation is CASSQEFATSEKLFF.

This clonotype was counted many times. This chain connects TRBV12-3 or TRBV12-4 to TRBJ2-1; tentatively, D is TRBD2 (6 bases). This CDR3 is built from 15 residues. V was clipped by 3 bases and J by 2 bases, with 11 bases between them. The CDR3 DNA is TGTGCCAGCAGTTTCGAGGCGGGGACCTACAATGAGCAGTTCTTC. This sequence encodes CASSFEAGTYNEQFF.

The V gene is TRBV10-3, the J gene TRBJ2-3; D gene uncertain. CDR1 and CDR2 (germline): ENHRY, SYGVKD. The CDR3 sequence is 14 residues long. With 10 bases removed from V and 2 bases from J, the gap between germline ends came to 16 bases. CDR3 in amino acids: CATSPEQNTDTQYF. Written as DNA, the CDR3 is TGTGCCACAAGCCCCGAGCAGAACACAGATACGCAGTATTTT.

This clonotype has only a few counts. The rearrangement links TRBV19 to TRBJ2-1; 8 nucleotides line up with TRBD2. The CDR3 has 16 amino acids. V trimming: 7 bases; J trimming: 0 bases; junction bases outside the gene matches: 8. Germline CDR1 and CDR2: LNHDA and SQIVND (reference sequence). The CDR3 loop reads CASTPSGLSSYNEQFF. CDR3 sequence (DNA): TGTGCCAGTACGCCTAGCGGGTTAAGCTCCTACAATGAGCAGTTCTTC.

Many counts were recorded for this clonotype. The V and J genes are TRBV6-2 or TRBV6-3 and TRBJ2-1; D is unclear. The V and J ends lost 2 bases and 3 bases respectively, with 8 bases between them. The CDR3 has 14 residues. Looked up from germline, CDR1 is MNHEY and CDR2 is SVGEGT. The CDR3 DNA sequence: TGTGCCAGCAGTTACGTTGGCAACTACAATGAGCAGTTCTTC. Translated, it gives CASSYVGNYNEQFF.

There are a few counts of this clonotype. The chain uses TRBV28 and TRBJ2-7, with D possibly TRBD1 on 6 matching bases. Trimming removed 3 bases at V and 7 bases at J, with 16 bases between. The germline V gene has CDR1 MDHEN and CDR2 SYDVKM. The CDR3 runs to 14 residues. Here the CDR3 DNA reads TGTGCCAGCAGTTTGGGTCTGGGGGCTCGAGAGCAGTACGTC. This translates into CASSLGLGAREQYV.

This clonotype showed up just a few times. The V call is TRBV28, the J call TRBJ2-1; no reliable D call. The CDR3 totals 16 residues. CDR1 and CDR2 (germline): MDHEN, SYDVKM. V shed 1 base and J shed 2 bases, with 12 bases lying between them. The CDR3 reads CASSLYPAAPYNEQFF. The CDR3 region has the DNA TGTGCCAGCAGTTTATACCCTGCGGCCCCCTACAATGAGCAGTTCTTC.

The rearrangement uses TRBV12-3 or TRBV12-4 and TRBJ2-3; D not resolved. CDR3 length: 10 residues. The ends were cut back, 8 bases at V and 5 bases at J, with 5 bases in the middle. CDR3 DNA: TGTGCCAGCCTATTAGATACGCAGTATTTT. Its protein product is CASLLDTQYF.

The chain is built from TRBV5-1 and TRBJ2-7; 11 nucleotides match TRBD1. After removal of 4 bases from V and 2 bases from J, the junction contained 5 bases not matched to a gene. This CDR3 is built from 15 residues. CDR1 is SGHRS and CDR2 is YFSETQ in the germline V gene. The CDR3 loop reads CASSEWTGGAYEQYV. The CDR3 nucleotides are TGCGCCAGCAGCGAATGGACAGGGGGCGCCTACGAGCAGTACGTC.